Listed here are 32 T cell receptor beta chains from one sample, sequenced in a study of a mutant IDH1 vaccine in newly diagnosed glioma. Assay used: immunoSEQ multiplex PCR; TCRdb lists only in-frame clones, some missing. The sample lists 50,000 to 75,000 clones; around 84% were seen once. No antigen is known for these receptors. Time point defined: week 5, during vaccination. Each dose of the vaccine consisted of 300 ug of mutant IDH1 20-mer peptide, with topical imiquimod. This material consisted of PBMCs, taken from a glioma patient whose treatment included an IDH1 peptide vaccine. All receptors derive from a woman between 45 and 65 years old with glioma.

As to this clone: The junction departs from the called germline gene at one end, perhaps through a read error. The V call is TRBV7-7, the J call TRBJ2-5; D call uncertain. The germline V gene has CDR1 SSHAT and CDR2 FNYEAQ (reference sequence). The CDR3 sequence is 17 residues long. The CDR3 bases are TGTGCTAGCAGCGAGGTGGGCCAGAGGTCCGCTGGAGAGACCCAGTACTTC. This translates into CASSEVGQRSAGETQYF. Variable domain in full (rest from reference TRBV7-7 and TRBJ2-5): GAGVSQSPRYKVTKRGQDVTLRCDPISSHATLYWYQQALGQGPEFLTYFNYEAQPDKSGLPSDRFSAERPEGSISTLTIQRTEQRDSAMYRCASSEVGQRSAGETQYFGPGTRLLVL.

The CDR3 nucleotides are TGTGCCAGCTCACCTCGGGACGCGTCCGGTTCACCCCTCCACTTT. Its translation is CASSPRDASGSPLHF. The chain joins TRBV18 to TRBJ1-6; a possible D gene is TRBD1 (5 bases). Germline V gene sequence: CDR1 KGHSH, CDR2 LQKENI. With 3 bases removed from V and 9 bases from J, the gap between germline ends came to 15 bases. The CDR3 sequence is 15 residues long.

The chain recombines TRBV29-1 with TRBJ1-3, with D maybe TRBD1 (6 bases). V was clipped by 5 bases and J by 4 bases, with 9 bases between them. This CDR3 region has 12 residues. From germline, CDR1 is SQVTM and CDR2 ANQGSEA. DNA for the CDR3: TGCAGCGTTCGGACAGTCGGAAACACCATATATTTT. Protein sequence: CSVRTVGNTIYF. Filled out from reference TRBV29-1 and TRBJ1-3, the complete variable domain reads SAVISQKPSRDICQRGTSLTIQCQVDSQVTMMFWYRQQPGQSLTLIATANQGSEATYESGFVIDKFPISRPNLTFSTLTVSNMSPEDSSIYLCSVRTVGNTIYFGEGSWLTVV.

This chain connects TRBV19 to TRBJ2-2; the match to TRBD1 covers 7 bases. CDR3 length equals 16 residues. Germline V gene lookup returns CDR1 LNHDA and CDR2 SQIVND (reference sequence). After removal of 6 bases from V and 1 base from J, the junction contained 8 bases not matched to a gene. Here the CDR3 DNA reads TGTGCCAGTAGGACCCGGACAGGACTGAACACCGGGGAGCTGTTTTTT. Translation gives CASRTRTGLNTGELFF.

This rearrangement joins TRBV4-2 to TRBJ2-3, with 16 bases identical to TRBD2. This CDR3 contains 17 residues. Germline V gene data show CDR1 as LGHNA and CDR2 as YNFKEQ. J gave up 4 bases and V 3 bases, and 4 bases lay outside the gene matches. DNA of the CDR3: TGTGCCAGCAGCCAGTCCGGGACTAGCGGGGGGGCAGATACGCAGTATTTT. Translation gives CASSQSGTSGGADTQYF.

This rearrangement joins TRBV5-1 to TRBJ2-3, with 10 nucleotides matching TRBD1. The germline V gene has CDR1 SGHRS and CDR2 YFSETQ. The CDR3 totals 16 residues. The J segment lost 4 bases and the V segment lost 4 bases, leaving 9 bases of the junction unmatched. CDR3 sequence reads: CASSPSGTGVADTQYF. CDR3 in DNA: TGCGCCAGCAGCCCCTCCGGGACAGGGGTTGCAGATACGCAGTATTTT.

V gene TRBV5-1 combines with J gene TRBJ1-2; D remains unclear. The germline CDR1 and CDR2 sequences are SGHRS and YFSETQ. Trimming shortened V by 3 bases and J by 8 bases, and 17 bases separated the two germline ends. This CDR3 comprises 14 residues. The DNA of the CDR3 is TGCGCCAGCAGCTGGGGTACTGAAACCTACGGCTACACCTTC. Encoded protein: CASSWGTETYGYTF.

The V gene is TRBV6-1, the J gene TRBJ1-3, with D possibly matching TRBD1 (5 bases). This CDR3 spans 15 amino acids. Germline V gene sequence: CDR1 MNHNS, CDR2 SASEGT. The ends were cut back, 8 bases at V and 0 bases at J, with 14 bases in the middle. CDR3 bases: TGTGCCAGCTCAGTCGGGGCCGACTCTGGAAACACCATATATTTT. It translates to CASSVGADSGNTIYF.

This chain joins TRBV6-1 and TRBJ2-7, with 8 bases that match TRBD1. This CDR3 spans 15 amino acids. Looked up from germline, CDR1 is MNHNS and CDR2 is SASEGT. V trimming: 4 bases; J trimming: 7 bases; junction bases outside the gene matches: 12. This CDR3 is CASSGPGTGMGEQYF. In DNA form, the CDR3 reads TGTGCCAGCAGTGGGCCCGGGACAGGTATGGGGGAGCAGTACTTC.

The chain recombines TRBV11-3 with TRBJ1-1; D call uncertain. Trimming shortened V by 6 bases and J by 0 bases, and 8 bases separated the two germline ends. The CDR3 runs to 13 residues. Germline V gene lookup returns CDR1 SGHNT and CDR2 YENEEA. The CDR3 is CASSSYMNTEAFF. The CDR3 DNA reads TGTGCCAGCAGTTCCTATATGAACACTGAAGCTTTCTTT. The full variable domain, rest sourced from reference TRBV11-3 and TRBJ1-1, is EAGVVQSPRYKIIEKKQPVAFWCNPISGHNTLYWYLQNLGQGPELLIRYENEEAVDDSQLPKDRFSAERLKGVDSTLKIQPAELGDSAVYLCASSSYMNTEAFFGQGTRLTVV.

This sequence joins TRBV19 and TRBJ2-7, with D possibly TRBD2 on 5 matching bases. The CDR3 spans 12 residues. V gave up 4 bases and J gave up 3 bases, with 7 bases separating them. Germline-derived CDR1 and CDR2 are LNHDA and SQIVND (reference sequence). In DNA, the CDR3 is TGTGCCAGTAGTACGGGGATCTACGAGCAGTACTTC. This translates into CASSTGIYEQYF.

Comments on this clone: A read error may produce the germline difference seen at one junction end. Other DNA sequences from this sample encode an identical CDR3 as well. The chain combines TRBV5-6 with TRBJ1-6, with unresolved D. The CDR3 spans 14 residues. Germline V gives CDR1 SGHDT, CDR2 YYEEEE. Here the CDR3 DNA reads TGTGCCAGCAGCTTGGGGGCCAAGGGATCACCCCTCCATTTT. Amino acid sequence: CASSLGAKGSPLHF. The full variable domain, in which reference TRBV5-6 and TRBJ1-6 provide the parts outside the CDR3, is DAGVTQSPTHLIKTRGQQVTLRCSPKSGHDTVSWYQQALGQGPQFIFQYYEEEERQRGNFPDRFSGHQFPNYSSELNVNALLLGDSALYLCASSLGAKGSPLHFGNGTRLTVT.

The chain recombines TRBV7-9 with TRBJ1-5; D is unclear. This CDR3 comprises 13 residues. V lost 5 bases and J lost 2, with 7 bases in between. Looked up from germline, CDR1 is SEHNR and CDR2 is FQNEAQ (reference sequence). CDR3 nucleotides: TGTGCCAGCAGCCAAAGTGGCAATCAGCCCCAGCATTTT. The encoded protein is CASSQSGNQPQHF.

The gene calls are TRBV11-3 and TRBJ2-1; 9 nucleotides agree with TRBD1. Germline loops: CDR1 SGHNT, CDR2 YENEEA. The CDR3 runs to 14 residues. The V and J ends lost 2 bases and 5 bases, in that order; junction bases with no gene match: 1. The CDR3 here is CASSLRQGDNEQFF. In nucleotides, the CDR3 is TGTGCCAGCAGCTTACGACAGGGGGACAATGAGCAGTTCTTC.

V and J are TRBV29-1 and TRBJ1-1; D is unclear. The germline CDR1 and CDR2 sequences are SQVTM and ANQGSEA. The ends were cut back, 4 bases at V and 5 bases at J, with 11 bases in the middle. The CDR3 runs 12 residues. The CDR3 reads CSVVRVGTEAFF. The DNA of the CDR3 is TGCAGCGTTGTAAGGGTTGGTACTGAAGCTTTCTTT.

The rearrangement uses TRBV14 and TRBJ2-3; D is uncertain. Trimming removed 3 bases at V and 1 base at J, with 11 bases between. From germline, CDR1 is SGHDN and CDR2 FVKESK. The CDR3 contains 15 residues. The CDR3 region has the DNA TGTGCCAGCAGCCACTACGTGATGGGCACAGATACGCAGTATTTT. It yields the protein CASSHYVMGTDTQYF.

The V gene is TRBV28, the J gene TRBJ1-4; D is uncertain. CDR3 length: 12 residues. Germline assignment: CDR1 MDHEN and CDR2 SYDVKM. V lost 3 bases to trimming and J lost 7 bases, with 6 bases between them. The CDR3 nucleotides are TGTGCCAGCAGTTTTCTGGGTGAAAAACTGTTTTTT. Residues: CASSFLGEKLFF.

The chain combines TRBV6-9 with TRBJ2-1, with D perhaps matching TRBD2 (6 bases). The V and J ends lost 2 bases and 4 bases respectively, with 15 bases between them. Germline loops: CDR1 MNHGY, CDR2 SVAAGI. CDR3 length: 16 residues. The CDR3: CASSYKERVGYNEQFF. For the CDR3, the DNA is TGTGCCAGCAGTTATAAGGAGCGGGTGGGGTACAATGAGCAGTTCTTC.

This clone was seen a handful of times. The CDR3 DNA follows: TGTGCCTGGACGGGAGGCGGGAGCACTGAAGCTTTCTTT. This sequence encodes CAWTGGGSTEAFF. V gene TRBV30 combines with J gene TRBJ1-1, with unresolved D. Germline V gene sequence: CDR1 GTSNPN, CDR2 SVGIG (reference sequence). The CDR3 is 13 amino acids. V was trimmed by 4 bases and J by 4 bases, leaving 13 bases between them.

V is TRBV29-1 and J is TRBJ1-1; D call uncertain. The ends were cut back, 7 bases at V and 9 bases at J, with 6 bases in the middle. This CDR3 region has 8 residues. Germline lookup yields CDR1 SQVTM and CDR2 ANQGSEA. DNA for the CDR3: TGCAGCGGGGATAAAGCTTTCTTT. Protein: CSGDKAFF. Based on the CDR3 plus reference TRBV29-1 and TRBJ1-1, the full variable domain is SAVISQKPSRDICQRGTSLTIQCQVDSQVTMMFWYRQQPGQSLTLIATANQGSEATYESGFVIDKFPISRPNLTFSTLTVSNMSPEDSSIYLCSGDKAFFGQGTRLTVV.

This clone turned up a few times. The same CDR3 arises from other DNA sequences in this sample as well. The rearrangement links TRBV19 to TRBJ1-6; possibly TRBD1 for D (5 bases). In germline, CDR1 is LNHDA, CDR2 SQIVND (reference sequence). CDR3 length equals 13 residues. Trimming left V 7 bases short and J 5 bases short, with 9 bases between. CDR3 sequence (DNA): TGTGCCAGTACTCAGGGAAATAATTCACCCCTCCACTTT. Its translation: CASTQGNNSPLHF.

Here the CDR3 reads CASSLYPGRGVTTNEKLFF. CDR3 in DNA: TGCGCCAGCAGCTTGTACCCGGGCAGGGGCGTTACAACTAATGAAAAACTGTTTTTT. The chain has TRBV5-1 and TRBJ1-4, with D possibly TRBD1 on 6 matching bases. This CDR3 comprises 19 residues. The V and J ends lost 1 base and 0 bases respectively, with 19 bases between them. Germline V gene sequence: CDR1 SGHRS, CDR2 YFSETQ. Full variable domain (outside the CDR3, taken from reference TRBV5-1 and TRBJ1-4): KAGVTQTPRYLIKTRGQQVTLSCSPISGHRSVSWYQQTPGQGLQFLFEYFSETQRNKGNFPGRFSGRQFSNSRSEMNVSTLELGDSALYLCASSLYPGRGVTTNEKLFFGSGTQLSVL.

The chain recombines TRBV10-3 with TRBJ1-2, with TRBD1 as a possible D gene (5 bases). There are 16 residues in the CDR3. Trimming took 6 bases from V and 0 from J, leaving 17 bases between them. Germline assignment: CDR1 ENHRY and CDR2 SYGVKD. CDR3 sequence reads: CAIRTSTGATNYGYTF. The CDR3 coding sequence is TGTGCCATCAGGACATCTACAGGAGCTACTAACTATGGCTACACCTTC.

V is TRBV6-1 and J is TRBJ2-5, with 7 positions matching TRBD1. Germline values: CDR1 MNHNS, CDR2 SASEGT. CDR3 size: 14 residues. Germline trimming cut 2 bases from V and 7 bases from J; bases unmatched to any gene: 7. This CDR3 is CASSEYGTVGTQYF. CDR3 coding DNA: TGTGCCAGCAGTGAATACGGGACAGTAGGGACCCAGTACTTC.

This clone was detected only a few times. The chain employs TRBV2 and TRBJ1-6, with D hard to call. V was pared by 3 bases and J by 7 bases, with 10 bases between. The length of the CDR3 is 14 residues. In germline, CDR1 is SNHLY, CDR2 FYNNEI. The CDR3 region has the DNA TGTGCCAGCAGTGAGGGCAGGTTAAATTCACCCCTCCACTTT. It is translated as CASSEGRLNSPLHF.

This rearrangement joins TRBV27 to TRBJ1-5; D unresolved. This CDR3 comprises 16 residues. The V gene lost 0 bases and the J gene lost 0 bases, with 9 bases spanning the gap. Germline CDR1 reads MNHEY; CDR2 reads SMNVEV (reference sequence). The CDR3 DNA follows: TGTGCCAGCAGTTTATCGGGAAGCAATAGCAATCAGCCCCAGCATTTT. Translating gives CASSLSGSNSNQPQHF.

This chain joins TRBV10-3 and TRBJ1-1, with a weak D call TRBD1 (6 bases). This CDR3 has 14 amino acids. Germline V CDR1 and CDR2: ENHRY, SYGVKD. V dropped 8 bases and J dropped 0 bases, with 13 bases sitting between them. DNA of the CDR3: TGTGCCATCGGAAACAGGGAATTGAACACTGAAGCTTTCTTT. It translates to CAIGNRELNTEAFF.

The chain carries TRBV7-9 and TRBJ2-7; D remains unclear. The CDR3 consists of 13 residues. V lost 6 bases and J 3 bases, leaving 12 bases between the germline ends. CDR1 and CDR2 from the germline V gene are SEHNR and FQNEAQ (reference sequence). The CDR3 nucleotides are TGTGCCAGCAGTTTCCCGGCCGTCTACGAGCAGTACTTC. It translates to CASSFPAVYEQYF.

The chain combines TRBV27 with TRBJ1-5; 10 bases are a match to TRBD1. V gave up 4 bases and J gave up 0 bases; unmatched junction bases: 6. The CDR3 extends over 17 amino acids. Germline CDR1 is MNHEY and CDR2 is SMNVEV (reference sequence). CDR3 DNA sequence: TGTGCCAGCAGTTCGGTATGGACAGGGGGTAGCAATCAGCCCCAGCATTTT. Its protein product is CASSSVWTGGSNQPQHF.

The V gene is TRBV7-9, the J gene TRBJ2-3; 9 bases match TRBD2. Germline trimming cut 5 bases from V and 2 bases from J; bases unmatched to any gene: 11. There are 17 residues in the CDR3. The germline CDR1 and CDR2 sequences are SEHNR and FQNEAQ (reference sequence). In nucleotides, the CDR3 is TGTGCCAGCAGCCTAGGGTCTAGCGGGGCAATCACAGATACGCAGTATTTT. Translated, it gives CASSLGSSGAITDTQYF.

The V call is TRBV7-9, the J call TRBJ2-4; D not resolved. Germline V gives CDR1 SEHNR, CDR2 FQNEAQ (reference sequence). The CDR3 consists of 13 residues. Trimming pared 5 bases from V and 8 bases from J, leaving 13 bases between. This CDR3 is CASSNRKADIQYF. CDR3 DNA: TGTGCCAGCAGCAATAGGAAAGCAGACATTCAGTACTTC.

A single count supports this clone. The rearrangement uses TRBV29-1 and TRBJ1-4, with a weak D call TRBD1 (5 bases). Trimming removed 2 bases from V and 10 bases from J, with 17 bases in between. Germline V gene sequence: CDR1 SQVTM, CDR2 ANQGSEA. This CDR3 spans 14 amino acids. CDR3 coding DNA: TGCAGCGTTGAATTCGGGGGGGGTAGGGCAAAACTGTTTTTT. Translation: CSVEFGGGRAKLFF. Full variable domain (rest looked up from reference TRBV29-1 and TRBJ1-4): SAVISQKPSRDICQRGTSLTIQCQVDSQVTMMFWYRQQPGQSLTLIATANQGSEATYESGFVIDKFPISRPNLTFSTLTVSNMSPEDSSIYLCSVEFGGGRAKLFFGSGTQLSVL.